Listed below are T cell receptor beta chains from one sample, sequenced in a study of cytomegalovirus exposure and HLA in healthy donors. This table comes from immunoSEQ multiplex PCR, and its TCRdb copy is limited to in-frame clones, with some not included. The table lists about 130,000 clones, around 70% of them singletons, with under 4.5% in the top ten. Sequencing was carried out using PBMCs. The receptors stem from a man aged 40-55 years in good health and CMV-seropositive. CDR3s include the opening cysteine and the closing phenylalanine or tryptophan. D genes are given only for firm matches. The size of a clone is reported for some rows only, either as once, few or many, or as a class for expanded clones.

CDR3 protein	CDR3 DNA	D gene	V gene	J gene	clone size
CASSLTGGLTFF	TGTGCCAGCAGCCTGACGGGCGGGCTAACTTTCTTT	NA	TRBV11-3	TRBJ1-1	few
CASSGFGLAVEQYF	TGTGCCAGCAGCGGTTTCGGACTAGCGGTCGAGCAGTACTTC	TRBD2	TRBV5-4	TRBJ2-7	NA
CASSAGGLAGINEQFF	TGTGCCAGCAGCGCCGGCGGGCTAGCGGGGATCAATGAGCAGTTCTTC	TRBD2	TRBV9	TRBJ2-1	few
CASRVGDGGAVETQYF	TGCGCCAGCAGGGTCGGGGACGGGGGGGCTGTTGAGACCCAGTACTTC	TRBD2	TRBV10-1	TRBJ2-5	NA
CASSGLGRNEQFF	TGCGCCAGCAGTGGACTGGGGAGGAATGAGCAGTTCTTC	NA	TRBV10-1	TRBJ2-1	NA
CASLPHLGQGSTEAFF	TGTGCCAGCCTCCCTCACCTCGGACAGGGGAGCACTGAAGCTTTCTTT	TRBD1	TRBV27	TRBJ1-1	NA
CATATDNSNQPQHF	TGTGCCACCGCGACAGACAATAGCAATCAGCCCCAGCATTTT	NA	TRBV6-1	TRBJ1-5	NA
CASSLSPVVNTEAFF	TGTGCCAGCAGCTTGTCGCCAGTCGTGAACACTGAAGCTTTCTTT	NA	TRBV5-6	TRBJ1-1	few
CASSESPGAGGYTF	TGCGCCAGCAGTGAGTCCCCAGGGGCAGGAGGCTACACCTTC	NA	TRBV10-1	TRBJ1-2	NA
CATSIGTSGGPRQFF	TGTGCCACCAGCATAGGGACTAGCGGGGGCCCGCGGCAGTTCTTC	TRBD2	TRBV15	TRBJ2-1	NA
CASHRGNTEAFF	TGTGCCAGCCACCGGGGGAACACTGAAGCTTTCTTT	NA	TRBV6-1	TRBJ1-1	many
CASSPVEPSSYEQYF	TGTGCCAGCAGCCCCGTAGAGCCAAGCTCCTACGAGCAGTACTTC	NA	TRBV9	TRBJ2-7	NA
CASSLGPYAYEQYF	TGTGCCAGCAGCTTGGGGCCTTACGCCTACGAGCAGTACTTC	NA	TRBV7-8	TRBJ2-7	NA
CASSSDRGANNEQFF	TGCGCCAGCAGCTCGGACAGGGGGGCGAACAATGAGCAGTTCTTC	TRBD1	TRBV5-1	TRBJ2-1	NA
CASSDPNNEQFF	TGCGCCAGCAGTGACCCTAACAATGAGCAGTTCTTC	NA	TRBV10-1	TRBJ2-1	NA
CASSEGTASSPLHF	TGTGCCAGCAGCGAGGGGACAGCCAGCTCACCCCTCCACTTT	TRBD1	TRBV6-4	TRBJ1-6	NA
CASRLIDEQYF	TGTGCCAGCAGACTCATCGACGAGCAGTACTTC	NA	TRBV6-5	TRBJ2-7	NA
CATSGRDKAAYEQYF	TGTGCCACCAGCGGCCGGGACAAAGCCGCCTACGAGCAGTACTTC	NA	TRBV15	TRBJ2-7	NA